This T cell receptor (beta chain) is from a study of T cells after posttransplantation cyclophosphamide. Some clones are missing from TCRdb's copy, which holds only in-frame ones; the method was immunoSEQ multiplex PCR. Counted here are approximately 15,000 clones, roughly 80% occurring once; the ten biggest clones make up 2.5% to 3%. Control samples came 1 year after myeloablative marrow transplants with methotrexate plus calcineurin inhibitor. Looked up from germline, CDR1 is LNHNV and CDR2 is YYDKDF (reference sequence). V shed 3 bases, J shed 0 bases, and the junction held 5 bases outside the gene matches. The CDR3 totals 16 residues.

The sequence came from a young adult male patient who received an allogeneic stem cell transplant from an unrelated donor, was CMV-positive, and had acute and chronic GVHD. Some T cells may have come from the graft donor. Sample: PBMCs, taken 440 to 450 days after allogeneic stem cell transplant with calcineurin inhibitor and methotrexate. The genes are TRBV15 and TRBJ1-5; 7 bases match TRBD1. This CDR3 is CATSREQGNSNQPQHF. The CDR3 nucleotides are TGTGCCACCAGCAGGGAACAGGGGAATAGCAATCAGCCCCAGCATTTT.